This entry describes one T cell receptor (beta chain). The junction does not match germline at one end; this may be a read error. This specimen comes from a study of graft-versus-host responses after intestinal transplantation. TCRdb's copy holds only in-frame clones and misses some; the assay was immunoSEQ multiplex PCR. This sample has roughly 70,000 clones, with 92% found just once. The sample in question was bone marrow, obtained roughly 110 weeks after intestinal transplantation. The TCR originated in a human patient who received an intestinal transplant, so some T cells may come from the graft donor.

CDR3 in amino acids: CASSQAGRAFF. CDR3 DNA: TGTGCCAGCAGCCAAGCGGGTAGGGCTTTCTTT. V usage is TRBV4-1 and J usage is TRBJ1-1; D is unresolved. There are 11 residues in the CDR3. CDR1 MGHRA and CDR2 YSYEKL come from the germline V gene.